These 23 T cell receptor beta chains share one sample of origin, sequenced in a study of CD8 T cells in Susac syndrome. Reverse transcription of about 0.45 to 1 ug RNA was performed with random hexamers. Using its own MiXCR run on the immunoSEQ multiplex PCR reads, TCRdb lists one record per CDR3 protein. Among approximately 110,000 distinct CDR3 sequences listed, approximately 95% were seen once. The material sequenced was CD8+ T cells from PBMCs. The receptor source for this set is a human donor with multiple sclerosis.

V and J are TRBV7-3 and TRBJ2-3; tentative D call: TRBD2 (5 bases). The CDR3 sequence is 18 residues long. V shed 1 base and J shed 2 bases, with 19 bases lying between them. Germline values: CDR1 SGHTA, CDR2 FQGTGA. The CDR3 region is CASSLRRTHPPYTDTQYF. The CDR3 DNA sequence: TGTGCCAGCAGCTTAAGGAGGACTCACCCACCCTACACAGATACGCAGTATTTT. The whole variable domain, remainder taken from reference TRBV7-3 and TRBJ2-3, is GAGVSQTPSNKVTEKGKYVELRCDPISGHTALYWYRQSLGQGPEFLIYFQGTGAADDSGLPNDRFFAVRPEGSVSTLKIQRTERGDSAVYLCASSLRRTHPPYTDTQYFGPGTRLTVL.

This clonotype appeared once. This chain links TRBV24-1 with TRBJ2-3, with D possibly matching TRBD2 (5 bases). The CDR3 totals 15 residues. CDR1 and CDR2 (germline): KGHDR, SFDVKD. V was pared by 1 base and J by 8 bases, with 15 bases between. This chain's CDR3 is CATSDFASPAGTQYF. DNA of the CDR3: TGTGCCACCAGTGATTTCGCTAGTCCGGCGGGTACGCAGTATTTT.

The chain recombines TRBV14 with TRBJ1-1, with a weak D call TRBD1 (5 bases). Germline V gives CDR1 SGHDN, CDR2 FVKESK. V dropped 0 bases and J dropped 2 bases, with 16 bases sitting between them. The CDR3 spans 17 residues. The DNA of the CDR3 is TGTGCCAGCAGCCAAGATCGTTACGGGGCTCGAAACACTGAAGCTTTCTTT. Its translation: CASSQDRYGARNTEAFF.

V is TRBV6-5 and J is TRBJ2-3; maybe TRBD1 (6 bases). Trimming stripped 5 bases from V and 4 bases from J, with 16 bases between. The germline gives CDR1 MNHEY, CDR2 SVGAGI. This CDR3 has 15 amino acids. CDR3 region: CASSPQGNHADTQYF. Here the CDR3 DNA reads TGTGCCAGCAGTCCACAGGGAAACCATGCAGATACGCAGTATTTT.

This rearrangement joins TRBV30 to TRBJ1-1; D may be TRBD1 (5 bases). V lost 4 bases and J lost 6, with 12 bases in between. CDR1 is GTSNPN, CDR2 SVGIG, per germline (reference sequence). The CDR3 consists of 12 residues. The CDR3 DNA reads TGTGCCTGGATCAGACGGGGCGCTGAAGCTTTCTTT. It specifies CAWIRRGAEAFF.

The chain joins TRBV12-5 to TRBJ1-2, with TRBD1 as a possible D gene (6 bases). This CDR3 has 13 amino acids. Per germline, CDR1 LGHNT and CDR2 FRNRAP. Trimming took off 6 bases at V and 4 bases at J, with 12 bases between the two ends. DNA of the CDR3: TGTGCTAGTGGCCCCGGACAGACCTATGGCTACACCTTC. It codes for CASGPGQTYGYTF.

J is TRBJ1-2 and V is TRBV20-1; D is unclear. Trimming removed 0 bases from V and 5 bases from J, with 16 bases in between. The CDR3 is 15 amino acids. Germline lookup yields CDR1 DFQATT and CDR2 SNEGSKA (reference sequence). This CDR3 reads CSARDQPAPMYGYTF. The CDR3, as DNA: TGCAGTGCTAGAGATCAGCCGGCTCCTATGTATGGCTACACCTTC.

This clonotype was seen only once. The rearrangement uses TRBV7-9 and TRBJ1-4, with D possibly matching TRBD1 (6 bases). Germline assignment: CDR1 SEHNR and CDR2 FQNEAQ (reference sequence). The CDR3 is 17 amino acids. V was cut by 5 bases and J by 5 bases, with 21 bases left in between. The CDR3 coding sequence is TGTGCCAGCAGCCGAACCCAAGGGGGGATCGAGAATGAAAAACTGTTTTTT. It specifies CASSRTQGGIENEKLFF.

The V and J genes are TRBV12-3 or TRBV12-4 and TRBJ1-2; no reliable D call. The V gene lost 6 bases and the J gene lost 10 bases, with 15 bases spanning the gap. The CDR3 is 12 residues long. This CDR3 is CASRFGRVNYTF. CDR3 in DNA: TGTGCCAGCAGGTTCGGGAGAGTCAACTACACCTTC.

The rearrangement joins TRBV21-1 to TRBJ2-3; the table calls TRBD1, which could not be checked here. TRBV21-1 is recorded as a pseudogene. The CDR3 length is 16 residues. The CDR3 DNA reads TGTGCCAGCAGCACTCGGGACAGGGAGAGCACAGATACGCAGTATTTT. This codes for CASSTRDRESTDTQYF.

The chain uses TRBV12-3 or TRBV12-4 and TRBJ1-2; no firm D call. The CDR3 is 11 residues long. Trimming removed 8 bases from V and 8 bases from J, with 12 bases in between. Written as DNA, the CDR3 is TGTGCCAGCGCCGGGGTTTGGGGCTACACCTTC. Amino acids: CASAGVWGYTF.

The rearrangement joins TRBV7-8 to TRBJ1-1; no definite D call. Germline CDR1 SGHVS, CDR2 FQNEAQ. V lost 2 bases and J 1 base, leaving 11 bases between the germline ends. This CDR3 comprises 15 residues. This chain's CDR3 is CASSLTYGPNTEAFF. The CDR3 DNA reads as TGTGCCAGCAGCTTAACGTACGGCCCGAACACTGAAGCTTTCTTT.

The rearrangement uses TRBV4-1 and TRBJ2-7; 8 positions agree with TRBD2. Unmatched junction bases numbered 8, after V lost 0 bases and J lost 4 bases. This CDR3 is 16 amino acids long. Germline V gene lookup returns CDR1 MGHRA and CDR2 YSYEKL. The CDR3: CASSQDAGGPWYEQYV. CDR3 in DNA: TGCGCCAGCAGCCAAGATGCGGGAGGCCCCTGGTACGAGCAGTACGTC.

V is TRBV30 and J is TRBJ2-1; 8 bases agree with TRBD2. In germline, CDR1 is GTSNPN, CDR2 SVGIG (reference sequence). The junction had 8 bases not matched to a gene; V was cut back by 5 bases and J by 2 bases. The CDR3 has 15 amino acids. CDR3 in DNA: TGTGCCTGGTCTACGGGAGGGAGTCCCTACAATGAGCAGTTCTTC. Its translation is CAWSTGGSPYNEQFF.

V gene TRBV9 combines with J gene TRBJ1-1; D gene ambiguous. This CDR3 contains 13 residues. Germline V gene data show CDR1 as SGDLS and CDR2 as YYNGEE. V lost 0 bases, J lost 13 bases, and 16 bases lay in between. Written as DNA, the CDR3 is TGTGCCAGCAGCGTAGATGGACGGTTCACAGTTTTCTTT. The encoded protein is CASSVDGRFTVFF.

The chain is built from TRBV5-1 and TRBJ1-1, with 11 bases that match TRBD1. Germline V gene lookup returns CDR1 SGHRS and CDR2 YFSETQ. This CDR3 is built from 16 residues. The V gene end was trimmed by 4 bases and the J gene end by 1 base; junction bases not matched to a gene: 6. The DNA of the CDR3 is TGCGCCAGCAGCCACCGGGACAGGGGGGAGAACACTGAAGCTTTCTTT. Translated, it gives CASSHRDRGENTEAFF.

The rearrangement links TRBV9 to TRBJ2-7; possible D gene TRBD2, 5 bases. CDR3 length equals 13 residues. CDR1 is SGDLS and CDR2 is YYNGEE in the germline V gene. V lost 4 bases and J 3 bases, leaving 11 bases between the germline ends. The DNA of the CDR3 is TGTGCCAGCAGCCCCACGGGGAGCTACGAGCAGTACTTC. Translation: CASSPTGSYEQYF.

The chain has TRBV7-9 and TRBJ1-1; the D gene is possibly TRBD1 (5 bases). This CDR3 comprises 17 residues. Germline V gene lookup returns CDR1 SEHNR and CDR2 FQNEAQ (reference sequence). The ends were cut back, 4 bases at V and 3 bases at J, with 21 bases in the middle. CDR3 in DNA: TGTGCCAGCAGCTCCCCACGGCAGGGCAGGGCGGACACTGAAGCTTTCTTT. Translated: CASSSPRQGRADTEAFF.

The rearrangement links TRBV24-1 to TRBJ2-3; 7 bases match TRBD1. The CDR3 is made up of 14 amino acids. Germline V gives CDR1 KGHDR, CDR2 SFDVKD. Losses at the gene ends were 3 bases for V and 11 bases for J; bases not matched to a gene: 10. The CDR3 DNA reads TGTGCCACCAGTGATCCTACCCGACAGGGAGAGCAGTATTTT. Protein product: CATSDPTRQGEQYF.

The rearrangement links TRBV5-6 to TRBJ1-1; D is perhaps TRBD1 (5 bases). Trimming removed 4 bases from V and 8 bases from J, with 9 bases in between. This CDR3 comprises 11 residues. Germline V gives CDR1 SGHDT, CDR2 YYEEEE. CDR3 sequence reads: CASSERGEAFF. Written as DNA, the CDR3 is TGTGCCAGCAGCGAGCGGGGGGAAGCTTTCTTT. The whole variable domain, remainder taken from reference TRBV5-6 and TRBJ1-1, is DAGVTQSPTHLIKTRGQQVTLRCSPKSGHDTVSWYQQALGQGPQFIFQYYEEEERQRGNFPDRFSGHQFPNYSSELNVNALLLGDSALYLCASSERGEAFFGQGTRLTVV.

The rearrangement uses TRBV5-6 and TRBJ2-1; tentative D call: TRBD1 (6 bases). The V end lost 4 bases, the J end lost 6 bases, and 11 bases lay between the germline ends. Per germline, CDR1 SGHDT and CDR2 YYEEEE. CDR3 size: 13 residues. The CDR3 nucleotides read TGTGCCAGCAGCCCTTGGGGGCCCAATGAGCAGTTCTTC. Residues: CASSPWGPNEQFF.

This chain joins TRBV28 and TRBJ2-7, with D tentatively TRBD1 or TRBD2 (5 bases each). V lost 3 bases and J lost 4, with 10 bases in between. The CDR3 contains 13 residues. Germline CDR1 reads MDHEN; CDR2 reads SYDVKM. The CDR3 is CASSFTGLYEQYF. The CDR3 nucleotides read TGTGCCAGCAGTTTTACAGGACTGTACGAGCAGTACTTC.

The chain links TRBV24-1 to TRBJ2-7; TRBD1 agrees at 9 bases. The CDR3 extends over 15 amino acids. Trimming removed 2 bases from V and 1 base from J; junction bases left unmatched: 2. Germline loops: CDR1 KGHDR, CDR2 SFDVKD. CDR3 sequence: CATSDSGTGSYEQYF. CDR3 nucleotide sequence: TGTGCCACCAGTGATTCCGGGACAGGGTCCTACGAGCAGTACTTC.